One and the same sample provided the 31 T cell receptor beta chains below, sequenced in a study of cytomegalovirus exposure and HLA in healthy donors. Method: immunoSEQ multiplex PCR; TCRdb's copy keeps in-frame clones and lacks some. The sample lists roughly 250,000 clones; around nine tenths were seen once. The sequenced sample consisted of PBMCs. These receptors were taken from a man between 18 and 35 years old in good health and CMV-seronegative.

This clone has a single count. This CDR3 is CASSLGLAGSGNTIYF. In nucleotides, the CDR3 is TGTGCCAGCAGCTTAGGTCTAGCAGGCTCTGGAAACACCATATATTTT. The chain carries TRBV7-2 and TRBJ1-3; D is ambiguous. Germline V gene sequence: CDR1 SGHTA, CDR2 FQGNSA. Trimming left V 1 base short and J 0 bases short, with 10 bases between. This CDR3 spans 16 amino acids. The whole variable domain, remainder taken from reference TRBV7-2 and TRBJ1-3, is GAGVSQSPSNKVTEKGKDVELRCDPISGHTALYWYRQSLGQGLEFLIYFQGNSAPDKSGLPSDRFSAERTGGSVSTLTIQRTQQEDSAVYLCASSLGLAGSGNTIYFGEGSWLTVV.

This chain links TRBV25-1 with TRBJ2-1; a possible D gene is TRBD1 (6 bases). CDR1 and CDR2 from the germline V gene are MGHDK and SYGVNS. V dropped 1 base and J dropped 3 bases, with 16 bases sitting between them. CDR3 length: 17 residues. CDR3 coding DNA: TGTGCCAGCAGTGAATCTCCCAGGGGACGAATCTACAATGAGCAGTTCTTC. Residues: CASSESPRGRIYNEQFF. Full variable domain (missing parts from reference TRBV25-1 and TRBJ2-1): EADIYQTPRYLVIGTGKKITLECSQTMGHDKMYWYQQDPGMELHLIHYSYGVNSTEKGDLSSESTVSRIRTEHFPLTLESARPSHTSQYLCASSESPRGRIYNEQFFGPGTRLTVL.

The chain is built from TRBV10-2 and TRBJ1-1, with TRBD1 matching 12 bases. This CDR3 comprises 16 residues. V was pared by 3 bases and J by 6 bases, with 8 bases of the junction left unmatched. Per germline, CDR1 WSHSY and CDR2 SAAADI. CDR3 DNA sequence: TGCGCCAGCAGTGAACACCCGGGACAGGGGGCATCTGAAGCTTTCTTT. As protein: CASSEHPGQGASEAFF.

This chain uses TRBV5-1 with TRBJ1-6, with 9 bases aligning to TRBD1. The trim removed 3 bases at V and 14 bases at J, leaving 6 bases unmatched. The CDR3 sequence is 13 residues long. Germline V lookup: CDR1 SGHRS, CDR2 YFSETQ. DNA for the CDR3: TGCGCCAGCAGCTGGGACAGGGAATCCACCCTCCACTTT. This translates into CASSWDRESTLHF.

The chain links TRBV5-6 to TRBJ2-2; D is possibly TRBD1 (6 bases). The germline V gene encodes CDR1 SGHDT and CDR2 YYEEEE. Trimming cost V 1 base and J 0 bases, with 13 bases left between them. The CDR3 totals 17 residues. The CDR3 loop is CASSLTGYLANTGELFF. In DNA form, the CDR3 reads TGTGCCAGCAGCTTGACAGGGTACCTCGCGAACACCGGGGAGCTGTTTTTT.

The chain uses TRBV18 and TRBJ1-2; D remains ambiguous. V was trimmed by 0 bases and J by 5 bases, leaving 22 bases between them. CDR3 size: 18 residues. Germline CDR1 KGHSH, CDR2 LQKENI. The CDR3 is CASSPPGWEPAPLYGYTF. For the CDR3, the DNA is TGTGCCAGCTCACCACCAGGCTGGGAGCCCGCACCTTTATATGGCTACACCTTC.

This chain links TRBV29-1 with TRBJ1-1; tentative D call: TRBD1 (6 bases). V was clipped by 2 bases and J by 4 bases, with 14 bases between them. Germline V lookup: CDR1 SQVTM, CDR2 ANQGSEA. This CDR3 is built from 14 residues. CDR3 in DNA: TGCAGCGTTGAACCGGGGGGCGCGGGCACTGAAGCTTTCTTT. Translation gives CSVEPGGAGTEAFF.

The V and J genes are TRBV7-2 and TRBJ2-1; tentatively, D is TRBD2 (5 bases). V lost 8 bases and J 3 bases, leaving 23 bases between the germline ends. Germline V lookup: CDR1 SGHTA, CDR2 FQGNSA. This CDR3 comprises 17 residues. CDR3 region: CASGPFATTSSYNEQFF. The CDR3, as DNA: TGTGCCAGCGGCCCCTTCGCTACCACTAGTAGCTACAATGAGCAGTTCTTC.

The chain recombines TRBV5-1 with TRBJ1-4, with D hard to call. Germline CDR1 and CDR2: SGHRS and YFSETQ. Trimming removed 0 bases from V and 8 bases from J, with 14 bases in between. The CDR3 covers 15 residues. This CDR3 reads CASSLVGRIEEKLFF. CDR3 nucleotides: TGCGCCAGCAGCTTGGTTGGGAGGATTGAGGAAAAACTGTTTTTT.

The V gene is TRBV27, the J gene TRBJ2-3, with 9 bases that match TRBD2. The junction had 6 bases not matched to a gene; V was cut back by 5 bases and J by 0 bases. In germline, CDR1 is MNHEY, CDR2 SMNVEV (reference sequence). The CDR3 sequence is 16 residues long. CDR3 protein: CASSPRLAESTDTQYF. Written as DNA, the CDR3 is TGTGCCAGCAGTCCGCGACTAGCGGAGAGCACAGATACGCAGTATTTT.

The gene calls are TRBV7-3 and TRBJ2-5; D gene unclear. The germline gives CDR1 SGHTA, CDR2 FQGTGA. V was shortened by 2 bases and J by 2 bases, with 9 bases between the two germline ends. This CDR3 region has 14 residues. CDR3 in amino acids: CASSLGGSQETQYF. CDR3 sequence (DNA): TGTGCCAGCAGCTTAGGCGGAAGTCAAGAGACCCAGTACTTC.

V is TRBV12-5 and J is TRBJ1-1; 11 nucleotides match TRBD1. The CDR3 covers 18 residues. J was trimmed by 6 bases and V by 2 bases; bases with no gene match: 14. CDR1 LGHNT and CDR2 FRNRAP come from the germline V gene. This CDR3 reads CASGLPTGTGGFVAEAFF. DNA for the CDR3: TGTGCTAGTGGTTTGCCGACCGGGACAGGGGGTTTTGTTGCTGAAGCTTTCTTT.

The genes are TRBV11-2 and TRBJ1-5, with 7 nucleotides matching TRBD1. This CDR3 comprises 15 residues. Losses at the gene ends were 5 bases for V and 7 bases for J; bases not matched to a gene: 11. Germline CDR1 reads SGHAT; CDR2 reads FQNNGV. The CDR3 nucleotides read TGTGCCAGCAGCCCATCGACAGGGTTTTCGCAGCCCCAGCATTTT. Its translation: CASSPSTGFSQPQHF. Drawing the rest from reference TRBV11-2 and TRBJ1-5, the complete variable domain is EAGVAQSPRYKIIEKRQSVAFWCNPISGHATLYWYQQILGQGPKLLIQFQNNGVVDDSQLPKDRFSAERLKGVDSTLKIQPAKLEDSAVYLCASSPSTGFSQPQHFGDGTRLSIL.

This clone is a singleton in its sample. The chain is built from TRBV5-6 and TRBJ2-7; 9 bases fit TRBD2. The CDR3 spans 15 residues. Germline V gene lookup returns CDR1 SGHDT and CDR2 YYEEEE. V trimming: 1 base; J trimming: 3 bases; junction bases outside the gene matches: 5. The CDR3 reads CASSLRLAGLYEQYF. DNA of the CDR3: TGTGCCAGCAGCTTGAGGCTAGCGGGACTCTACGAGCAGTACTTC.

This clone was picked up a small number of times. This chain joins TRBV20-1 and TRBJ1-2; D unresolved. This CDR3 is 11 amino acids long. CDR1 and CDR2 from the germline V gene are DFQATT and SNEGSKA (reference sequence). Trimming took 2 bases from V and 7 from J, leaving 8 bases between them. The CDR3 here is CSARHISGYTF. The CDR3 region has the DNA TGCAGTGCTAGACACATAAGTGGCTACACCTTC.

The V and J genes are TRBV2 and TRBJ2-1; TRBD1 matches at 9 bases. Germline V lookup: CDR1 SNHLY, CDR2 FYNNEI. The CDR3 runs 17 residues. With 7 bases clipped from V and 5 bases from J, the junction kept 15 bases outside the gene matches. This chain's CDR3 is CASTKGTGLVLHNEQFF. CDR3 DNA sequence: TGTGCCAGCACCAAGGGGACAGGGCTAGTCCTGCACAATGAGCAGTTCTTC.

The chain carries TRBV5-1 and TRBJ2-7; 12 nucleotides align to TRBD2. Germline V gene lookup returns CDR1 SGHRS and CDR2 YFSETQ. The J segment lost 2 bases and the V segment lost 0 bases, leaving 3 bases of the junction unmatched. The CDR3 sequence is 16 residues long. The DNA for the CDR3 is TGCGCCAGCAGCTTGGGACTAGCGGGGGAGACCTACGAGCAGTACTTC. The encoded protein is CASSLGLAGETYEQYF.

The chain combines TRBV5-6 with TRBJ1-1; D may be TRBD1 (6 bases). Trimming stripped 4 bases from V and 5 bases from J, with 15 bases between. CDR1 is SGHDT and CDR2 is YYEEEE in the germline V gene. The length of the CDR3 is 14 residues. The CDR3 reads CASSPQGRETEAFF. CDR3 in DNA: TGTGCCAGCAGCCCACAGGGACGGGAAACTGAAGCTTTCTTT.

The chain is built from TRBV7-9 and TRBJ1-5; D remains unclear. V was clipped by 2 bases and J by 4 bases, with 3 bases between them. From germline, CDR1 is SEHNR and CDR2 FQNEAQ (reference sequence). The CDR3 covers 12 residues. CDR3 sequence reads: CASSLSNQPQHF. Written as DNA, the CDR3 is TGTGCCAGCAGCTTATCAAATCAGCCCCAGCATTTT.

This clone was found once. This rearrangement joins TRBV7-9 to TRBJ1-4; D is uncertain. The CDR3 has 14 residues. The germline V gene encodes CDR1 SEHNR and CDR2 FQNEAQ (reference sequence). V lost 5 bases to trimming and J lost 8 bases, with 15 bases between them. CDR3 protein: CASSLTRRGEKLFF. In DNA form, the CDR3 reads TGTGCCAGCAGCCTCACCCGGCGAGGGGAAAAACTGTTTTTT.

This clone has just one count. The chain has TRBV25-1 and TRBJ2-2; TRBD2 aligns across 9 bases. Germline CDR1 reads MGHDK; CDR2 reads SYGVNS. V lost 5 bases to trimming and J lost 5 bases; unmatched junction nucleotides: 0. The CDR3 runs to 13 residues. The CDR3 spells CASSLAGTGELFF. The DNA of the CDR3 is TGTGCCAGCAGTCTAGCGGGGACCGGGGAGCTGTTTTTT.

The chain links TRBV5-8 to TRBJ1-4, with D tentatively TRBD1 (5 bases). V gave up 0 bases and J gave up 7 bases, with 10 bases separating them. Germline assignment: CDR1 SGHTS and CDR2 YDEGEE. The CDR3 runs to 14 residues. CDR3 loop: CASSLGQGGEKLFF. The CDR3 nucleotides read TGTGCCAGCAGCTTGGGCCAGGGTGGTGAAAAACTGTTTTTT. Full variable domain (missing parts from reference TRBV5-8 and TRBJ1-4): EAGVTQSPTHLIKTRGQQATLRCSPISGHTSVYWYQQALGLGLQFLLWYDEGEERNRGNFPPRFSGRQFPNYSSELNVNALELEDSALYLCASSLGQGGEKLFFGSGTQLSVL.

The V call is TRBV14, the J call TRBJ1-2; D gene uncertain. The CDR3 spans 13 residues. Trimming stripped 3 bases from V and 3 bases from J, with 8 bases between. Germline V gives CDR1 SGHDN, CDR2 FVKESK. CDR3 in amino acids: CASSQDSYYGYTF. Here the CDR3 DNA reads TGTGCCAGCAGCCAGGACTCCTACTATGGCTACACCTTC. Complete variable domain (other parts from reference TRBV14 and TRBJ1-2): EAGVTQFPSHSVIEKGQTVTLRCDPISGHDNLYWYRRVMGKEIKFLLHFVKESKQDESGMPNNRFLAERTGGTYSTLKVQPAELEDSGVYFCASSQDSYYGYTFGSGTRLTVV.

As regards this clone: One end of the junction fails to match germline, which may point to a read error. This chain joins TRBV6-4 and TRBJ2-7; unclear D gene. This CDR3 has 9 residues. Germline CDR1 MRHNA, CDR2 SNTAGT. This CDR3 reads CARSGVATF. CDR3 nucleotide sequence: TGTGCCAGAAGTGGGGTAGCAACCTTC.

The chain uses TRBV6-6 and TRBJ1-1; D ambiguous. This CDR3 has 15 residues. The V end was cut by 0 bases, the J end by 0 bases, with 8 bases between. Germline-derived CDR1 and CDR2 are MNHNY and SVGAGI (reference sequence). In nucleotides, the CDR3 is TGTGCCAGCAGTTACTCGCAGGCTTTGAACACTGAAGCTTTCTTT. This sequence encodes CASSYSQALNTEAFF.

This chain links TRBV5-1 with TRBJ2-1, with 7 nucleotides matching TRBD1. Germline loops: CDR1 SGHRS, CDR2 YFSETQ. The CDR3 loop spans 14 amino acids. The junction had 5 bases not matched to a gene; V was cut back by 4 bases and J by 4 bases. The CDR3 region is CASSPGQKYNEQFF. The CDR3 DNA sequence: TGCGCCAGCAGCCCGGGACAGAAGTACAATGAGCAGTTCTTC.

The V and J genes are TRBV7-2 and TRBJ2-3, with unresolved D. Looked up from germline, CDR1 is SGHTA and CDR2 is FQGNSA. V was clipped by 0 bases and J by 0 bases, with 10 bases between them. The CDR3 loop spans 16 amino acids. The DNA of the CDR3 is TGTGCCAGCAGCTTAGCTAGCTTGCCTAGCACAGATACGCAGTATTTT. The encoded protein is CASSLASLPSTDTQYF. Full variable domain (outside the CDR3, taken from reference TRBV7-2 and TRBJ2-3): GAGVSQSPSNKVTEKGKDVELRCDPISGHTALYWYRQSLGQGLEFLIYFQGNSAPDKSGLPSDRFSAERTGGSVSTLTIQRTQQEDSAVYLCASSLASLPSTDTQYFGPGTRLTVL.

This chain connects TRBV6-5 to TRBJ2-7; D remains ambiguous. The CDR3 runs to 13 residues. Germline V gene lookup returns CDR1 MNHEY and CDR2 SVGAGI. V shed 7 bases and J shed 3 bases, with 13 bases lying between them. CDR3 nucleotides: TGTGCCAGCACCGACTCCGCAGTCTACGAGCAGTACTTC. Translated, it gives CASTDSAVYEQYF.

The table lists this clone with a few counts. The chain carries TRBV7-9 and TRBJ1-5; TRBD1 aligns across 9 bases. This CDR3 is built from 16 residues. The V gene's germline CDR1 is SEHNR and CDR2 FQNEAQ (reference sequence). V gave up 5 bases and J gave up 3 bases; unmatched junction bases: 8. CDR3 sequence: CASSPRTGEANQPQHF. The CDR3 DNA is TGTGCCAGCAGCCCCAGGACAGGGGAAGCCAATCAGCCCCAGCATTTT.

In the case of this clone: The identical CDR3 is also encoded by other nucleotide sequences in the sample. The rearrangement links TRBV27 to TRBJ1-5; TRBD1 matches 7 bases. Germline CDR1 is MNHEY and CDR2 is SMNVEV (reference sequence). The V gene end was trimmed by 8 bases and the J gene end by 0 bases; junction bases not matched to a gene: 7. The CDR3 has 15 residues. In DNA form, the CDR3 reads TGTGCCAGCGGCCCCACAGGGGATAGCAATCAGCCCCAGCATTTT. Translation: CASGPTGDSNQPQHF.

The chain combines TRBV15 with TRBJ1-1, with TRBD1 as a possible D gene (6 bases). Germline V gene lookup returns CDR1 LNHNV and CDR2 YYDKDF (reference sequence). V shed 1 base and J shed 1 base, with 10 bases lying between them. There are 15 residues in the CDR3. The CDR3 DNA is TGTGCCACCAGCAGAGTTGGGGGCCGGAACACTGAAGCTTTCTTT. It is translated as CATSRVGGRNTEAFF.